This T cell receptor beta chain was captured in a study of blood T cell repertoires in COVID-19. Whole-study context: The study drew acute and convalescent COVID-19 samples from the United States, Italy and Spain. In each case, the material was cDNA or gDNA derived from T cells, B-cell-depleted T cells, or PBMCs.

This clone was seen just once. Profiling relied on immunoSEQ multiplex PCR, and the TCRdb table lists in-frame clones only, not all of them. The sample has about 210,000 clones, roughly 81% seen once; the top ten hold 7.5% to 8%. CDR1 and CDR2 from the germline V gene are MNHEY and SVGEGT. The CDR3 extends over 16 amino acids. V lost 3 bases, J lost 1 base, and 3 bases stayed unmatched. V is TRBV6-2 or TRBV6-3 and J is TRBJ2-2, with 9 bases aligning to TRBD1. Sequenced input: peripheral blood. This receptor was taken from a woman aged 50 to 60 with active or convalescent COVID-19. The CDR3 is CASSYGTGWNTGELFF. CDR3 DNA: TGTGCCAGCAGTTATGGGACAGGGTGGAACACCGGGGAGCTGTTTTTT.